The TCR beta chain described here comes from a study of identical twins. Each CDR3 protein gets one entry after TCRdb re-called the 5' RACE reads with MiXCR. Of about 570,000 distinct CDR3 sequences detected, 9.6% appear once; the ten largest clones hold roughly 3%. V dropped 1 base and J dropped 2 bases, with 12 bases sitting between them. The length of the CDR3 is 15 residues. The germline CDR1 and CDR2 sequences are LGHDT and YNNKEL (reference sequence). A few counts support this clonotype. The data also belong to a second study, concerning yellow fever vaccine responses in identical twins.

The chain is built from TRBV3-1 and TRBJ2-7; a weak D match, TRBD2 (5 bases). The sample comprised PBMCs. This clonotype originated in a woman between 18 and 29 years old in good health. As DNA, the CDR3 is TGTGCCAGCAGCCAAGCCTCGACTACACCCTACGAGCAGTACTTC. Protein: CASSQASTTPYEQYF.